One sample yielded the 9 T cell receptor beta chains listed below, sequenced in a study of tumor-infiltrating lymphocytes in localized non-small cell lung cancer. TCRdb's table, derived via immunoSEQ multiplex PCR, lists solely in-frame clones and lacks some. Here the sample spans nearly 9,500 clones, about 80% being singletons. The sequencing sample was made of uninvolved lung tissue not adjacent to the tumor. These receptors all stem from a human donor with non-small cell lung cancer.

The chain joins TRBV10-3 to TRBJ1-1, with 12 bases that match TRBD1. V lost 6 bases, J lost 2 bases, and 7 bases stayed unmatched. Germline values: CDR1 ENHRY, CDR2 SYGVKD. This CDR3 is built from 16 residues. CDR3 amino acids: CAIRDPGQGANTEAFF. The CDR3 nucleotides read TGTGCCATCAGGGATCCGGGACAGGGGGCCAACACTGAAGCTTTCTTT.

This chain links TRBV30 with TRBJ1-2, with D maybe TRBD1 (6 bases). This CDR3 has 13 residues. The germline CDR1 and CDR2 sequences are GTSNPN and SVGIG (reference sequence). The V and J ends lost 0 bases and 6 bases respectively, with 11 bases between them. The CDR3 here is CAWSVLGADGYTF. CDR3 nucleotide sequence: TGTGCCTGGAGTGTACTGGGGGCGGATGGCTACACCTTC. The whole variable domain, filled in from reference TRBV30 and TRBJ1-2, reads SQTIHQWPATLVQPVGSPLSLECTVEGTSNPNLYWYRQAAGRGLQLLFYSVGIGQISSEVPQNLSASRPQDRQFILSSKKLLLSDSGFYLCAWSVLGADGYTFGSGTRLTVV.

The chain combines TRBV29-1 with TRBJ2-1, with a possible D match to TRBD2 (5 bases). CDR3 length equals 10 residues. Trimming left V 7 bases short and J 7 bases short, with 8 bases between. Germline assignment: CDR1 SQVTM and CDR2 ANQGSEA. CDR3 protein: CSGGLNEQFF. Here the CDR3 DNA reads TGCAGCGGAGGGCTTAATGAGCAGTTCTTC.

This chain joins TRBV6-6 and TRBJ2-3, with TRBD2 matching 13 bases. The V and J ends lost 5 bases and 3 bases, in that order; junction bases with no gene match: 5. CDR3 length equals 16 residues. Germline V gene data show CDR1 as MNHNY and CDR2 as SVGAGI (reference sequence). The DNA of the CDR3 is TGTGCCAGCAGTGGATGGGGACTAGCGGGAACAGATACGCAGTATTTT. As protein: CASSGWGLAGTDTQYF.

The V gene is TRBV7-8, the J gene TRBJ1-5, with unresolved D. CDR3 length: 14 amino acids. CDR1 is SGHVS and CDR2 is FQNEAQ in the germline V gene. Trimming took off 5 bases at V and 7 bases at J, with 15 bases between the two ends. Here the CDR3 DNA reads TGTGCCAGCAGCCTGGACCAACCGAGGCAGCCCCAGCATTTT. Translated: CASSLDQPRQPQHF.

The chain uses TRBV4-1 and TRBJ2-2; D not resolved. The CDR3 has 13 amino acids. V lost 1 base, J lost 4 bases, and 4 bases lay in between. Germline V CDR1 and CDR2: MGHRA, YSYEKL. CDR3 residues: CASSQVLTGELFF. CDR3 coding DNA: TGCGCCAGCAGCCAAGTCCTCACCGGGGAGCTGTTTTTT.

Comment on this clone: Germline is not matched at one junction end, which may reflect a read error. This chain connects TRBV30 to TRBJ1-1; no clear D gene. The CDR3 has 13 amino acids. Germline lookup yields CDR1 GTSNPN and CDR2 SVGIG (reference sequence). CDR3 sequence reads: CAWSRTLNIEAFF. The CDR3 nucleotides are TGTGCCTGGAGTCGGACCTTGAACATTGAAGCTTTCTTT.

This clone has more than one count but fewer than ten. This sequence joins TRBV4-1 and TRBJ1-1; tentatively, D is TRBD1 (6 bases). Germline assignment: CDR1 MGHRA and CDR2 YSYEKL. The CDR3 sequence is 15 residues long. V was shortened by 1 base and J by 7 bases, with 16 bases between the two germline ends. The CDR3 nucleotides are TGCGCCAGCAGCCAAGCTGGGGGCAAGGCCCTTGAAGCTTTCTTT. It codes for CASSQAGGKALEAFF.

The rearrangement joins TRBV20-1 to TRBJ1-5; the D gene is possibly TRBD1 (5 bases). Germline CDR1 reads DFQATT; CDR2 reads SNEGSKA (reference sequence). The CDR3 is made up of 11 amino acids. Trimming pared 5 bases from V and 11 bases from J, leaving 13 bases between. CDR3 DNA: TGCAGTGCTGGGGGGGGAATGGCCCAGCATTTT. Translating gives CSAGGGMAQHF.